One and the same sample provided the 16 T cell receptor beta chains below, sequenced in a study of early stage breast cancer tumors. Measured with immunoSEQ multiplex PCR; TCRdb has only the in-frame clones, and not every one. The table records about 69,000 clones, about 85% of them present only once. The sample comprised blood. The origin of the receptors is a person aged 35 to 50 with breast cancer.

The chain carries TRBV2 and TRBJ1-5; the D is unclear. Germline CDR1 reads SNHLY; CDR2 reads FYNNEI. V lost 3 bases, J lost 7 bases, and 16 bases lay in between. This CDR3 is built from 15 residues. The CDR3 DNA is TGTGCCAGCAGTGACTTCCGAGGTGCGGGGCAGCCCCAGCATTTT. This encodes CASSDFRGAGQPQHF.

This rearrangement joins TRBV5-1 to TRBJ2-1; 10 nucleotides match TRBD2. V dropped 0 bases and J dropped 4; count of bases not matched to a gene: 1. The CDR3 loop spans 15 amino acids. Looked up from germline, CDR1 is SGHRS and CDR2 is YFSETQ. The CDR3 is CASSLVAGGYNEQFF. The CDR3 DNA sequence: TGCGCCAGCAGCTTGGTAGCGGGAGGATACAATGAGCAGTTCTTC.

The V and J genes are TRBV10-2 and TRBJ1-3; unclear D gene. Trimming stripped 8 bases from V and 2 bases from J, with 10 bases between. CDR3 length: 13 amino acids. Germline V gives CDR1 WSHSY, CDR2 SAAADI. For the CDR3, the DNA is TGCGCCAGCTCCCCGGGTACTGGAAACACCATATATTTT. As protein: CASSPGTGNTIYF.

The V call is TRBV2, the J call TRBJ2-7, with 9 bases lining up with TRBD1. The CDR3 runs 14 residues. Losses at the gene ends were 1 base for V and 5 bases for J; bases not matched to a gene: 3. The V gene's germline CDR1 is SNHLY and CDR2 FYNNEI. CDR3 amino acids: CASSEEGQGHEQYF. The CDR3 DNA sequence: TGTGCCAGCAGTGAAGAGGGACAGGGCCACGAGCAGTACTTC.

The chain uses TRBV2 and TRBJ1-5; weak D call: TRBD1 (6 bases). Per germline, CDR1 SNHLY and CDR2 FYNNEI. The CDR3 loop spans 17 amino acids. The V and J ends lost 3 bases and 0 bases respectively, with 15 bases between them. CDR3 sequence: CASSDGGAVYSNQPQHF. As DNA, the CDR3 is TGTGCCAGCAGTGATGGGGGGGCGGTTTATAGCAATCAGCCCCAGCATTTT.

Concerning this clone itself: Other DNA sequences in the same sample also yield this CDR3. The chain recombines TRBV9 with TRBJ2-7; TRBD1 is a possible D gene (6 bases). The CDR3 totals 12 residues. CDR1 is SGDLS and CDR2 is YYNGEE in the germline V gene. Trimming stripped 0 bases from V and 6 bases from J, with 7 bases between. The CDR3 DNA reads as TGTGCCAGCAGCGTAGGAGGGGGCGAGCAGTACTTC. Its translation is CASSVGGGEQYF.

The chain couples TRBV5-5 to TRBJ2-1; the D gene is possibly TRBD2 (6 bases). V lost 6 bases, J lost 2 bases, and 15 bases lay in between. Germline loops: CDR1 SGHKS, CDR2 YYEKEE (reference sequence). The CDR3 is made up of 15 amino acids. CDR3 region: CASTLWGDPYNEQFF. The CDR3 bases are TGTGCCAGCACCCTTTGGGGGGACCCCTACAATGAGCAGTTCTTC.

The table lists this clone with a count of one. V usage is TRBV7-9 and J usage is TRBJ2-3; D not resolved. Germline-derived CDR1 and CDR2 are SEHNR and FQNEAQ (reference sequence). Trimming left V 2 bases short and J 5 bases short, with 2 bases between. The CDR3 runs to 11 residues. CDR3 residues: CASSLKDTQYF. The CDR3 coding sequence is TGTGCCAGCAGCTTAAAAGATACGCAGTATTTT.

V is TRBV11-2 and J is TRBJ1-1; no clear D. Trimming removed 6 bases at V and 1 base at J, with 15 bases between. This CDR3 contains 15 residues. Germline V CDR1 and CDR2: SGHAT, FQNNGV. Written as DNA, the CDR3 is TGTGCCAGCAGTACCCACAGAGGTCCGAACACTGAAGCTTTCTTT. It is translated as CASSTHRGPNTEAFF.

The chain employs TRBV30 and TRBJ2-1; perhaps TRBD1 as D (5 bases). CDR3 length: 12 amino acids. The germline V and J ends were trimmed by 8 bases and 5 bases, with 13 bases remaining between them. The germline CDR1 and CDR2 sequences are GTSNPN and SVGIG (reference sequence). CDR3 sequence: CAAPTVNNEQFF. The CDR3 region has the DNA TGTGCCGCACCGACAGTTAACAATGAGCAGTTCTTC.

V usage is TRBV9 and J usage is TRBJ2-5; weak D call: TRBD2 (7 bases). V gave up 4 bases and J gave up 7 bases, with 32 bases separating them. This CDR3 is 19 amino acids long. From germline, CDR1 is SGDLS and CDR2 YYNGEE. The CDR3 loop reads CASSPSGTSGISDRVTQYF. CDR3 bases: TGTGCCAGCAGCCCATCTGGGACAAGCGGGATATCAGATAGGGTGACCCAGTACTTC.

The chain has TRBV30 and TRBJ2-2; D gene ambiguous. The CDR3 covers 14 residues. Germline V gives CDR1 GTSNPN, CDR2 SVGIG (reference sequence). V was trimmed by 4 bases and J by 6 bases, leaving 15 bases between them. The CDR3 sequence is CAWKGQMAPGELFF. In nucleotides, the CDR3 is TGTGCCTGGAAAGGGCAGATGGCCCCCGGGGAGCTGTTTTTT. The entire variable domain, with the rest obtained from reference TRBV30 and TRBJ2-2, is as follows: SQTIHQWPATLVQPVGSPLSLECTVEGTSNPNLYWYRQAAGRGLQLLFYSVGIGQISSEVPQNLSASRPQDRQFILSSKKLLLSDSGFYLCAWKGQMAPGELFFGEGSRLTVL.

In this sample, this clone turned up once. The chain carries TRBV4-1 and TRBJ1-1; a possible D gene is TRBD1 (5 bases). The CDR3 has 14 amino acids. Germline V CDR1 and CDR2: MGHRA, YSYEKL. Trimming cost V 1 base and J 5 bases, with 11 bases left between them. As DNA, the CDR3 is TGCGCCAGCAGCCAAGTCATGGGGGGGACTGAAGCTTTCTTT. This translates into CASSQVMGGTEAFF.

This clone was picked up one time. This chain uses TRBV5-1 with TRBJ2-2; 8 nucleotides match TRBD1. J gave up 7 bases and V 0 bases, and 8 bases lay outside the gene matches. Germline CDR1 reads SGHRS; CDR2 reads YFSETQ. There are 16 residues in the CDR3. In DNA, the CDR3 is TGCGCCAGCAGCTTGGCGGCCCAGGGGGCTATCGGGGAGCTGTTTTTT. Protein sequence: CASSLAAQGAIGELFF.

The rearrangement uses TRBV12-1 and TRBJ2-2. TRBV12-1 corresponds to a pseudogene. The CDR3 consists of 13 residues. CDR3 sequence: CASSFWGSGELFF. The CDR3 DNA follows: TGTGCCAGCAGCTTTTGGGGTTCCGGGGAGCTGTTTTTT.

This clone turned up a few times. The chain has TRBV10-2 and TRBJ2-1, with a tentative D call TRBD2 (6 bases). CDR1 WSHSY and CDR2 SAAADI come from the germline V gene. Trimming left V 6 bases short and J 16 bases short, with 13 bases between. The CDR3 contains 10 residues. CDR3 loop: CASRDYGLFF. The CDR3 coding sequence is TGCGCCAGCAGGGACTACGGGTTATTCTTC.